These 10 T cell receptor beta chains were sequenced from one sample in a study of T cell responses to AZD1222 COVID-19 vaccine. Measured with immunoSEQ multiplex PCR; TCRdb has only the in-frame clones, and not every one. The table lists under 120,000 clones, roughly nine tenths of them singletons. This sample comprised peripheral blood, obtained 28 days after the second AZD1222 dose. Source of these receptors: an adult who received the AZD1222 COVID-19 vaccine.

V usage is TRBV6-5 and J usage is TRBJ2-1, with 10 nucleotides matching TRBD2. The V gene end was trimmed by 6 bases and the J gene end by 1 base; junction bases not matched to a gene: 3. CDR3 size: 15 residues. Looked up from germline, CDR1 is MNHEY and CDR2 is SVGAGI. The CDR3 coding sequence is TGTGCCAGCAGCGGTAGCGGGGGGTCCTACAATGAGCAGTTCTTC. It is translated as CASSGSGGSYNEQFF.

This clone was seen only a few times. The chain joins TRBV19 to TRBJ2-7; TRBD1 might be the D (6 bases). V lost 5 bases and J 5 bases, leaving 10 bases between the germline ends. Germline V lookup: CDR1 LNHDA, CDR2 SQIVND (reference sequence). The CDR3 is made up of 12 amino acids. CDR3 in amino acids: CASSDGGHEQYF. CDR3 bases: TGTGCCAGTAGTGATGGGGGCCACGAGCAGTACTTC. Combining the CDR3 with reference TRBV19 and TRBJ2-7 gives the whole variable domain DGGITQSPKYLFRKEGQNVTLSCEQNLNHDAMYWYRQDPGQGLRLIYYSQIVNDFQKGDIAEGYSVSREKKESFPLTVTSAQKNPTAFYLCASSDGGHEQYFGPGTRLTVT.

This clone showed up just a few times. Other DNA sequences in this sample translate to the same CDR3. The CDR3 here is CASSEAFDQPQHF. The CDR3 DNA reads TGTGCCAGCAGTGAAGCGTTTGATCAGCCCCAGCATTTT. The chain links TRBV6-1 to TRBJ1-5; D remains ambiguous. Trimming cost V 0 bases and J 5 bases, with 5 bases left between them. The CDR3 length is 13 residues. CDR1 is MNHNS and CDR2 is SASEGT in the germline V gene.

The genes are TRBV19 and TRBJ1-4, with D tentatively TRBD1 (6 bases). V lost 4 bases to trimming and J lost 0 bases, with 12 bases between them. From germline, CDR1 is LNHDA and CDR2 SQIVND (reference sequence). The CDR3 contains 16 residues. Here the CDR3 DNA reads TGTGCCAGTAGTAGGGCCAGGGGCGCAACTAATGAAAAACTGTTTTTT. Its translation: CASSRARGATNEKLFF.

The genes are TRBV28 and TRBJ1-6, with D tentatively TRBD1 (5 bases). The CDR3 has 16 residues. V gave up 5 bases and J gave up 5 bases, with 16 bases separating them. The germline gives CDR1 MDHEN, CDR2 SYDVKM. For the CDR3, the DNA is TGTGCCAGCAGTCCATACTTAGACAGACATAATTCACCCCTCCACTTT. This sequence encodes CASSPYLDRHNSPLHF.

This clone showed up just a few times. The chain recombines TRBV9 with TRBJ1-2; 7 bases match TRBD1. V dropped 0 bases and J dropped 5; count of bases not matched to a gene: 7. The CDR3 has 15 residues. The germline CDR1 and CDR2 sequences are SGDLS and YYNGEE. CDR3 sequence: CASSVALTGLYGYTF. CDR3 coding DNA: TGTGCCAGCAGCGTAGCCTTGACAGGGTTGTATGGCTACACCTTC.

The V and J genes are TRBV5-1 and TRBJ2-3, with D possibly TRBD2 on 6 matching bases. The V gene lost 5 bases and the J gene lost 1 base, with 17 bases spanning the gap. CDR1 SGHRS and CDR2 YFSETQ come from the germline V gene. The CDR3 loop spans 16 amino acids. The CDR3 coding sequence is TGCGCCAGCAGTCGGGTCCGAGGGACTGGCACAGATACGCAGTATTTT. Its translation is CASSRVRGTGTDTQYF.

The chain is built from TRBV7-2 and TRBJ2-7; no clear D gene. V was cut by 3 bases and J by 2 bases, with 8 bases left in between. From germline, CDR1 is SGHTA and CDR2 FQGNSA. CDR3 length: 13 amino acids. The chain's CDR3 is CASSLVEAYEQYF. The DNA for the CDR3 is TGTGCCAGCAGCTTGGTCGAAGCCTACGAGCAGTACTTC.

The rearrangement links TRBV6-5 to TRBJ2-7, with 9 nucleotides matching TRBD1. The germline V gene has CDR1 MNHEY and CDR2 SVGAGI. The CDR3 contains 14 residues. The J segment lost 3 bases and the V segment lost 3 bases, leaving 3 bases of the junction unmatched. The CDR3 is CASSYLGQGYEQYF. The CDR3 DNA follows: TGTGCCAGCAGTTATTTGGGACAGGGCTACGAGCAGTACTTC.

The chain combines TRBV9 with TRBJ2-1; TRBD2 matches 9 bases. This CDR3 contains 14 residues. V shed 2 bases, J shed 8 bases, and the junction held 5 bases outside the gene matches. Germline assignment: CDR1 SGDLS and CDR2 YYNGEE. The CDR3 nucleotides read TGTGCCAGCAGCGTTAGCGGGGGCTTCGATGAGCAGTTCTTC. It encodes CASSVSGGFDEQFF.